The T cell receptor (beta chain) under discussion was sequenced for a study of T cells in Graves' hyperthyroidism and ophthalmopathy. Study summary: Peripheral blood was obtained at initial diagnosis, preceding any treatment.

This clonotype was found many times. The antigen is undetermined. Study conclusions and caveats: In validation, the model predicted ophthalmopathy. These predictions came a median about 6.2 months before onset. Blood also carried most thyroid clonotypes expanded above 0.001. By a 13 V-J model, ophthalmopathy was set apart from stable hyperthyroidism.

Amplified TCR beta CDR3 regions derived from RNA transcripts. A first-round RT-PCR of the TCR CDR3 used the HTBI primer set. TCRdb independently ran MiXCR on the multiplex PCR reads; one entry per CDR3 protein. This table has around 530,000 distinct CDR3 sequences, roughly 17% appearing once. Germline-derived CDR1 and CDR2 are MDHEN and SYDVKM. The CDR3 covers 13 residues. Trimming took off 6 bases at V and 6 bases at J, with 14 bases between the two ends. The receptor comes from a woman aged 18-30 years with Graves' ophthalmopathy. The sample comprised blood. V usage is TRBV28 and J usage is TRBJ1-1; D unresolved. The CDR3 sequence is CASRLREVAEAFF. For the CDR3, the DNA is TGTGCCAGCAGGCTAAGGGAGGTCGCTGAAGCTTTCTTT. Full variable domain (outside the CDR3, taken from reference TRBV28 and TRBJ1-1): DVKVTQSSRYLVKRTGEKVFLECVQDMDHENMFWYRQDPGLGLRLIYFSYDVKMKEKGDIPEGYSVSREKKERFSLILESASTNQTSMYLCASRLREVAEAFFGQGTRLTVV.